This T cell receptor beta chain originates from a study of blood T cell repertoires in COVID-19. Using immunoSEQ multiplex PCR, the repertoire was profiled, and TCRdb retains in-frame clones only, with some absent. Found here are about 130,000 clones, more than 90% of them singletons; the top ten hold 4% to 5%. Trimming left V 9 bases short and J 8 bases short, with 20 bases between. Germline CDR1 SNHLY, CDR2 FYNNEI. The CDR3 has 14 amino acids. This chain joins TRBV2 and TRBJ1-3; tentative D call: TRBD1 (5 bases). This clonotype was obtained from a man in his sixties with COVID-19, enrolled during active disease. Sequencing was performed on peripheral blood. CDR3 sequence (DNA): TGTGCCAGTACGAGGGGCTTGGGGAGGGACACCATATATTTT. This sequence encodes CASTRGLGRDTIYF. The full variable domain, its missing parts supplied by reference TRBV2 and TRBJ1-3, is EPEVTQTPSHQVTQMGQEVILRCVPISNHLYFYWYRQILGQKVEFLVSFYNNEISEKSEIFDDQFSVERPDGSNFTLKIRSTKLEDSAMYFCASTRGLGRDTIYFGEGSWLTVV.